The T cell receptor beta chain described here comes from a study of cytomegalovirus exposure and HLA in healthy donors. Primers: 60 Vbeta forward and 13 Jbeta reverse. Clones were read by immunoSEQ multiplex PCR, and TCRdb kept only the in-frame ones, dropping some. Here the sample spans 150,000 to 200,000 clones, roughly 87% being singletons. Germline trimming cut 2 bases from V and 4 bases from J; bases unmatched to any gene: 2. The germline gives CDR1 SGHTA, CDR2 FQGTGA. The CDR3 sequence is 15 residues long. The chain uses TRBV7-3 and TRBJ1-6; 7 bases are shared with TRBD1. Sequencing was performed on PBMCs. The origin of this receptor is a man aged 35-49 years in good health and CMV-seronegative. The CDR3 loop is CASSLLGQYNSPLHF. The CDR3 DNA reads TGTGCCAGCAGCTTATTGGGACAGTATAATTCACCCCTCCACTTT.